This is a list of T cell receptor beta chains from one sample in a study of CD8 T cells in ankylosing spondylitis. From the 5' RACE reads, TCRdb called clonotypes with MiXCR, one entry per CDR3 protein. The sample has some 270,000 distinct CDR3 sequences; 32% are singletons. The sequenced sample consisted of blood, either unsorted or a sorted T cell fraction (not recorded which). The receptors were gathered from a male donor with ankylosing spondylitis or in good health (not recorded which). The CDR3 runs from the conserved cysteine through the conserved F or W. Fields, in order: D gene, CDR3 length, V gene, J gene, clone size, CDR3 DNA, CDR3 protein. A D gene is named only where the DNA matches it firmly. Size is omitted from some rows. Given values are once, few, many or a class for expanded clones.

D gene: .; CDR3 length: 12; V gene: TRBV10-3; J gene: TRBJ2-7; clone size: .; CDR3 DNA: TGTGCCTCACTGGAGTTGGGCGGCGAGCAGTACTTC; CDR3 protein: CASLELGGEQYF
D gene: .; CDR3 length: 13; V gene: TRBV20-1; J gene: TRBJ1-4; clone size: few; CDR3 DNA: TGCAGTGGATGTAAGCGACAAGATGAAAAACTGTTTTTT; CDR3 protein: CSGCKRQDEKLFF
D gene: .; CDR3 length: 14; V gene: TRBV6-1; J gene: TRBJ2-7; clone size: .; CDR3 DNA: TGTGCCAGCGCGATTGGATTAATCTCCTACGAGCAGTACTTC; CDR3 protein: CASAIGLISYEQYF
D gene: .; CDR3 length: 16; V gene: TRBV6-2/TRBV6-3; J gene: TRBJ1-1; clone size: few; CDR3 DNA: TGTGCCAGCAGCTACAAGCCACCCCCTGGGAACACTGAAGCTTTCTTT; CDR3 protein: CASSYKPPPGNTEAFF
D gene: TRBD1; CDR3 length: 17; V gene: TRBV7-8; J gene: TRBJ2-7; clone size: once; CDR3 DNA: TGTGCCAGCAGCCCACCTGGGACAGGGCTTGTTTCCTACGAGCAGTACTTC; CDR3 protein: CASSPPGTGLVSYEQYF
D gene: .; CDR3 length: 14; V gene: TRBV29-1; J gene: TRBJ1-1; clone size: few; CDR3 DNA: TGCAGCGTTTTCAGACAAACGCTGAACACTGAAGCTTTCTTT; CDR3 protein: CSVFRQTLNTEAFF
D gene: .; CDR3 length: 17; V gene: TRBV12-3/TRBV12-4; J gene: TRBJ2-3; clone size: .; CDR3 DNA: TGTGCCAGCAGTTTCGTCCGGCCATCCTCTAGCACAGATACGCAGTATTTT; CDR3 protein: CASSFVRPSSSTDTQYF
D gene: TRBD1; CDR3 length: 15; V gene: TRBV5-5; J gene: TRBJ2-5; clone size: once; CDR3 DNA: TGTGCCAGCAGTCCACGACAGGGGTCTGGAGAGACCCAGTACTTC; CDR3 protein: CASSPRQGSGETQYF
D gene: .; CDR3 length: 14; V gene: TRBV7-2; J gene: TRBJ2-7; clone size: .; CDR3 DNA: TGTGCCAGCAGCTTAGCGGCTAGCAGGTACGAGCAGTACTTC; CDR3 protein: CASSLAASRYEQYF
D gene: TRBD1; CDR3 length: 14; V gene: TRBV2; J gene: TRBJ2-1; clone size: .; CDR3 DNA: TGTGCCAGCACTAGGACAGGGGGACGAGATGAGCAGTTCTTC; CDR3 protein: CASTRTGGRDEQFF
D gene: .; CDR3 length: 18; V gene: TRBV12-3/TRBV12-4; J gene: TRBJ2-5; clone size: .; CDR3 DNA: TGTGCCAGCAGTTTTTGGCCCCCTCGACAGCCGCATCAAGAGACCCAGTACTTC; CDR3 protein: CASSFWPPRQPHQETQYF